The T cell receptor beta chain under discussion was sequenced for a study of shared T cell receptors in the human thymus. CDR1 MNHEY and CDR2 SVGAGI come from the germline V gene. V trimming: 6 bases; J trimming: 7 bases; junction bases outside the gene matches: 5. This CDR3 spans 14 amino acids. The assay was immunoSEQ multiplex PCR, and TCRdb's table has in-frame clones only and misses some. The repertoire holds 700,000 or so clones, roughly 85% seen once, with more than 0.008% in the top ten. The same specimen was also included in a second study, on human thymus T cells. That paper adds: Thymus pieces cut out during corrective heart surgery were the tissue that was used. Related studies noted strongly shared thymic repertoires across unrelated people.

The sequenced material came from thymocytes. This TCR derives from a girl under three years old with a congenital heart defect. The rearrangement uses TRBV6-5 and TRBJ2-2, with 10 bases that match TRBD1. The CDR3 loop reads CASRSGTGVGELFF. The CDR3 DNA sequence: TGTGCCAGCAGATCCGGGACAGGGGTCGGGGAGCTGTTTTTT.